This TCR beta chain derives from a study of lymphopenia after photon versus proton radiotherapy. Method: immunoSEQ multiplex PCR; TCRdb's copy keeps in-frame clones and lacks some. The table has roughly 76,000 clones, around 90% seen once. The J segment lost 4 bases and the V segment lost 3 bases, leaving 6 bases of the junction unmatched. The CDR3 contains 15 residues. Germline-derived CDR1 and CDR2 are GTSNPN and SVGIG (reference sequence). The sequence was obtained from a middle-aged woman with cholangiocarcinoma. This sample comprised peripheral blood, obtained from a patient treated with photon-based radiotherapy. The chain links TRBV30 to TRBJ1-5; 10 bases are shared with TRBD1. The CDR3 reads CAWSAGQGGNQPQHF. The CDR3 region has the DNA TGTGCCTGGAGCGCTGGACAGGGGGGTAATCAGCCCCAGCATTTT.